The rows below give T cell receptor beta chains drawn from one sample of a study of T cell repertoires in cytomegalovirus infection. TCRdb used MiXCR to reprocess the reads, holding one entry per CDR3 protein. The sample lists nearly 650,000 distinct CDR3 sequences, around 24% occurring once. The sequencing sample was made of CD8+ T cells from PBMCs. These receptors all stem from a human donor in good health (CMV status not recorded). Some clones in this sample may be carry-over from other donors' samples. Both conserved end residues are part of each CDR3. Fields, in order: J gene, CDR3 length, clone size, V gene, D gene, CDR3 protein, CDR3 DNA. A D gene is named only where the DNA matches it firmly. For some rows the clone size is stated as once, few or many, or as a class when expanded; others skip it.

j_gene: TRBJ1-2; len: 15; abundance: many; v_gene: TRBV7-9; d_gene: TRBD1; CDR3aa: CASNSGQGNNYGYTF; CDR3nt: TGTGCCAGCAACTCCGGACAGGGGAATAACTATGGCTACACCTTC
j_gene: TRBJ2-5; len: 14; abundance: few; v_gene: TRBV29-1; d_gene: TRBD2; CDR3aa: CSVAGLAGKETQYF; CDR3nt: TGCAGCGTAGCGGGACTAGCGGGGAAAGAGACCCAGTACTTC
j_gene: TRBJ2-5; len: 16; abundance: .; v_gene: TRBV20-1; d_gene: TRBD2; CDR3aa: CSARDLGGGPQETQYF; CDR3nt: TGCAGTGCTAGAGATCTCGGCGGGGGGCCTCAAGAGACCCAGTACTTC
j_gene: TRBJ1-4; len: 12; abundance: .; v_gene: TRBV2; d_gene: TRBD1; CDR3aa: CASSADRVELFF; CDR3nt: TGTGCCAGCAGCGCCGACAGGGTCGAACTGTTTTTT
j_gene: TRBJ2-7; len: 15; abundance: few; v_gene: TRBV15; d_gene: .; CDR3aa: CATSRDLGSAYEQYF; CDR3nt: TGTGCCACCAGCAGAGATCTGGGGTCGGCCTACGAGCAGTACTTC
j_gene: TRBJ2-1; len: 20; abundance: .; v_gene: TRBV7-4; d_gene: TRBD1; CDR3aa: CASSLLAASGRGQRYNEQFF; CDR3nt: TGTGCCAGCAGCTTGCTAGCCGCCTCGGGCAGGGGGCAACGCTACAATGAGCAGTTCTTC
j_gene: TRBJ2-7; len: 17; abundance: .; v_gene: TRBV4-1; d_gene: .; CDR3aa: CASSRFQDIYVDYEQYF; CDR3nt: TGCGCCAGCAGCCGCTTCCAGGACATATACGTGGACTACGAGCAGTACTTC
j_gene: TRBJ2-7; len: 14; abundance: few; v_gene: TRBV12-3/TRBV12-4; d_gene: .; CDR3aa: CASSTWDNVYEQYF; CDR3nt: TGTGCCAGCAGCACCTGGGACAACGTCTACGAGCAGTACTTC
j_gene: TRBJ2-3; len: 21; abundance: many; v_gene: TRBV7-6; d_gene: TRBD1; CDR3aa: CASSLVRAPQRRGQGEDTQYF; CDR3nt: TGTGCCAGCAGCTTAGTTCGGGCTCCTCAGCGGCGAGGGCAGGGGGAAGATACGCAGTATTTT
j_gene: TRBJ1-5; len: 13; abundance: few; v_gene: TRBV6-4; d_gene: .; CDR3aa: CAGPQDSNQPQHF; CDR3nt: TGTGCCGGACCTCAGGATAGCAATCAGCCCCAGCATTTT
j_gene: TRBJ2-2; len: 11; abundance: few; v_gene: TRBV29-1; d_gene: .; CDR3aa: CSVETTGELFF; CDR3nt: TGCAGCGTTGAAACAACCGGGGAGCTGTTTTTT
j_gene: TRBJ2-5; len: 15; abundance: few; v_gene: TRBV4-1; d_gene: .; CDR3aa: CASSQDSSPQETQYF; CDR3nt: TGCGCCAGCAGCCAGGACTCGAGCCCGCAAGAGACCCAGTACTTC
j_gene: TRBJ2-5; len: 14; abundance: .; v_gene: TRBV27; d_gene: TRBD2; CDR3aa: CASSAGLASETQCF; CDR3nt: TGTGCCAGCAGTGCGGGACTAGCGTCAGAGACCCAGTGCTTC
j_gene: TRBJ2-3; len: 13; abundance: .; v_gene: TRBV20-1; d_gene: .; CDR3aa: CSAYDLLRDTQYF; CDR3nt: TGCAGTGCCTACGACCTTTTGAGGGATACGCAGTATTTT
j_gene: TRBJ1-6; len: 12; abundance: .; v_gene: TRBV14; d_gene: .; CDR3aa: CASRYRVFPLHF; CDR3nt: TGTGCCAGCAGGTACAGGGTTTTCCCCCTCCACTTT
j_gene: TRBJ2-6; len: 17; abundance: few; v_gene: TRBV12-3/TRBV12-4; d_gene: .; CDR3aa: CASSCFEETSGANVLTF; CDR3nt: TGTGCCAGCAGTTGCTTTGAAGAGACTTCTGGGGCCAACGTCCTGACTTTC
j_gene: TRBJ1-5; len: 17; abundance: .; v_gene: TRBV27; d_gene: .; CDR3aa: CASSLSGGGLSNQPQHF; CDR3nt: TGTGCCAGCAGTTTAAGCGGTGGAGGGCTTAGCAATCAGCCCCAGCATTTT